The 18 T cell receptor beta chains below all came from one sample that was sequenced in a study of vaccination effects on CD4 cells after COVID-19 (dated by TCRdb to between 2022 and 2023). The receptor library was made with the immunoSEQ multiplex PCR assay. TCRdb took over this immuneACCESS table, retaining in-frame rearrangements with V and J assigned. Such tables are incomplete; in checked studies, under half of the missing clones stem from an unresolved V gene, and the remainder is unexplained. This sample comprises approximately 61,000 clones, 78% of them detected only once. The ten top clones hold about 4.5% of the sample. The antigens for these receptors are not known. After more than nine days of culture, CD4+ T cells were isolated with the EasySep CD4+ T cell isolation kit. Each participant got two doses of an mRNA SARS-CoV-2 vaccine, either BNT162b2 or mRNA-1273. The specimen was CD4+ T cells from PBMCs cultured without peptide, collected after COVID-19 vaccination. These receptors were obtained from a human donor who received a COVID-19 vaccine.

The sample holds one count of this clone. The chain uses TRBV5-1 and TRBJ2-3; the D gene is possibly TRBD2 (5 bases). The CDR3 is made up of 15 amino acids. Trimming took 5 bases from V and 5 from J, leaving 18 bases between them. CDR1 and CDR2 from the germline V gene are SGHRS and YFSETQ. The CDR3 DNA is TGCGCCAGCAGAACGGCGGGTGCCCCGGAAGATACGCAGTATTTT. Residues: CASRTAGAPEDTQYF.

The chain is built from TRBV7-8 and TRBJ2-1; D tentatively fits TRBD1 or TRBD2 (5 bases each). The germline V gene encodes CDR1 SGHVS and CDR2 FQNEAQ. V was clipped by 8 bases and J by 10 bases, with 15 bases between them. The CDR3 length is 12 residues. The CDR3 protein is CASSGAVGEQFF. The DNA for the CDR3 is TGTGCCAGCTCCGGGGCCGTGGGGGAGCAGTTCTTC.

This clone showed up just a few times. The V gene is TRBV19, the J gene TRBJ1-1, with 7 bases aligning to TRBD1. From germline, CDR1 is LNHDA and CDR2 SQIVND (reference sequence). With V trimmed by 4 bases and J by 2 bases, 4 bases remained unmatched. CDR3 size: 14 residues. For the CDR3, the DNA is TGTGCCAGTAGTAAACAGGGGAGAAACACTGAAGCTTTCTTT. It specifies CASSKQGRNTEAFF.

V and J are TRBV18 and TRBJ1-2; D may be TRBD1 (5 bases). The CDR3 totals 13 residues. Germline CDR1 and CDR2: KGHSH and LQKENI. V gave up 3 bases and J gave up 4 bases, with 9 bases separating them. The CDR3 DNA follows: TGTGCCAGCTCACCGGGGCAGATCTATGGCTACACCTTC. Protein product: CASSPGQIYGYTF.

The rearrangement joins TRBV29-1 to TRBJ1-1; 7 nucleotides align to TRBD1. The CDR3 is made up of 14 amino acids. V lost 4 bases and J lost 1; bases outside the gene matches: 6. Germline assignment: CDR1 SQVTM and CDR2 ANQGSEA. CDR3 in DNA: TGCAGCGTTGGACTCGGGACAGAGAACACTGAAGCTTTCTTT. It yields the protein CSVGLGTENTEAFF.

The chain recombines TRBV19 with TRBJ1-1; 9 positions agree with TRBD1. With 6 bases clipped from V and 5 bases from J, the junction kept 10 bases outside the gene matches. This CDR3 is 15 amino acids long. Germline values: CDR1 LNHDA, CDR2 SQIVND (reference sequence). The CDR3 is CASSSTGGGGTEAFF. The CDR3 bases are TGTGCCAGTAGCTCGACAGGGGGTGGGGGGACTGAAGCTTTCTTT.

This clone occurred once. This chain uses TRBV19 with TRBJ1-4; D remains unclear. Looked up from germline, CDR1 is LNHDA and CDR2 is SQIVND (reference sequence). The CDR3 is 19 amino acids. Trimming stripped 1 base from V and 0 bases from J, with 18 bases between. The DNA for the CDR3 is TGTGCCAGTAGTATAGTCCTCCGGGCCTTTCAAACAACTAATGAAAAACTGTTTTTT. As protein: CASSIVLRAFQTTNEKLFF.

The CDR3 protein is CAWSRVQEQYF. CDR3 DNA sequence: TGTGCCTGGAGTCGGGTCCAGGAGCAGTACTTC. This chain connects TRBV30 to TRBJ2-7; D unresolved. Trimming stripped 2 bases from V and 7 bases from J, with 9 bases between. The CDR3 is 11 residues long. Germline values: CDR1 GTSNPN, CDR2 SVGIG (reference sequence).

This chain connects TRBV3-1 (or the pseudogene TRBV3-2) to TRBJ2-1; D is perhaps TRBD1 (6 bases). There are 19 residues in the CDR3. Germline CDR1 and CDR2: LGHDT and YNNKEL (reference sequence). V was clipped by 4 bases and J by 1 base, with 23 bases between them. The CDR3 spells CASSPLQGRGIRSYNEQFF. As DNA, the CDR3 is TGTGCCAGCAGCCCTTTACAGGGACGGGGAATAAGGTCCTACAATGAGCAGTTCTTC.

V and J are TRBV28 and TRBJ1-5; D ambiguous. This CDR3 comprises 14 residues. The germline V gene has CDR1 MDHEN and CDR2 SYDVKM. Trimming pared 3 bases from V and 0 bases from J, leaving 6 bases between. The CDR3 sequence: CASSLGGSNQPQHF. Here the CDR3 DNA reads TGTGCCAGCAGTTTGGGTGGTAGCAATCAGCCCCAGCATTTT.

The rearrangement joins TRBV5-1 to TRBJ2-5; D remains unclear. The CDR3 has 14 residues. Germline assignment: CDR1 SGHRS and CDR2 YFSETQ. The V and J ends lost 1 base and 1 base respectively, with 8 bases between them. The CDR3 nucleotides are TGCGCCAGCAGCTTGCAGGCCCTCCAAGAGACCCAGTACTTC. Translated, it gives CASSLQALQETQYF. Based on the CDR3 plus reference TRBV5-1 and TRBJ2-5, the full variable domain is KAGVTQTPRYLIKTRGQQVTLSCSPISGHRSVSWYQQTPGQGLQFLFEYFSETQRNKGNFPGRFSGRQFSNSRSEMNVSTLELGDSALYLCASSLQALQETQYFGPGTRLLVL.

The V and J genes are TRBV5-1 and TRBJ2-3; 7 bases line up with TRBD1. In germline, CDR1 is SGHRS, CDR2 YFSETQ. Trimming took 4 bases from V and 4 from J; bases not matched to a gene: 6. CDR3 length: 14 residues. In DNA form, the CDR3 reads TGCGCCAGCAGCCAAGACAGGGTACCAGATACGCAGTATTTT. Translating gives CASSQDRVPDTQYF.

The chain recombines TRBV6-5 with TRBJ1-2; D may be TRBD1 (6 bases). The CDR3 has 16 amino acids. The V gene's germline CDR1 is MNHEY and CDR2 SVGAGI. Trimming cost V 3 bases and J 7 bases, with 21 bases left between them. CDR3 region: CASSYLAPGVGRGYTF. The CDR3 coding sequence is TGTGCCAGCAGTTATTTAGCCCCAGGGGTCGGTCGTGGCTACACCTTC.

The J gene is TRBJ2-1, the V gene TRBV5-1; 8 bases map to TRBD2. The CDR3 totals 17 residues. The trim removed 0 bases at V and 8 bases at J, leaving 13 bases unmatched. Germline V gene data show CDR1 as SGHRS and CDR2 as YFSETQ. The CDR3 reads CASSLGARAGGIHEQFF. The CDR3 bases are TGCGCCAGCAGCTTGGGGGCGCGGGCGGGAGGAATCCATGAGCAGTTCTTC.

The chain combines TRBV6-5 with TRBJ2-1, with a possible D match to TRBD1 (5 bases). Trimming left V 7 bases short and J 8 bases short, with 21 bases between. The CDR3 runs 15 residues. In germline, CDR1 is MNHEY, CDR2 SVGAGI. The CDR3 DNA is TGTGCCAGCACCTCCCGGGTCACAGGTCCCCATGAGCAGTTCTTC. Protein sequence: CASTSRVTGPHEQFF.

This chain links TRBV6-2 or TRBV6-3 with TRBJ2-7, with 8 bases lining up with TRBD2. The V and J ends lost 2 bases and 2 bases, in that order; junction bases with no gene match: 8. CDR3 length: 16 residues. The V gene's germline CDR1 is MNHEY and CDR2 SVGEGT. CDR3 nucleotides: TGTGCCAGCAGTTACCCATCGAGCGGGGGTACCTACGAGCAGTACTTC. Translated: CASSYPSSGGTYEQYF.

The genes are TRBV3-1 (or the pseudogene TRBV3-2) and TRBJ2-3; D is unclear. V shed 0 bases and J shed 5 bases, with 3 bases lying between them. Looked up from germline, CDR1 is LGHDT and CDR2 is YNNKEL (reference sequence). CDR3 length: 12 amino acids. The CDR3 nucleotides are TGTGCCAGCAGCCAAGATCGAGATACGCAGTATTTT. Protein product: CASSQDRDTQYF.

This sequence joins TRBV18 and TRBJ2-2; TRBD1 might be the D (5 bases). V lost 3 bases, J lost 4 bases, and 12 bases lay in between. This CDR3 is 15 amino acids long. CDR1 is KGHSH and CDR2 is LQKENI in the germline V gene. The CDR3 DNA reads as TGTGCCAGCTCACCCCTGAACAGGATCACCGGGGAGCTGTTTTTT. Its translation: CASSPLNRITGELFF.